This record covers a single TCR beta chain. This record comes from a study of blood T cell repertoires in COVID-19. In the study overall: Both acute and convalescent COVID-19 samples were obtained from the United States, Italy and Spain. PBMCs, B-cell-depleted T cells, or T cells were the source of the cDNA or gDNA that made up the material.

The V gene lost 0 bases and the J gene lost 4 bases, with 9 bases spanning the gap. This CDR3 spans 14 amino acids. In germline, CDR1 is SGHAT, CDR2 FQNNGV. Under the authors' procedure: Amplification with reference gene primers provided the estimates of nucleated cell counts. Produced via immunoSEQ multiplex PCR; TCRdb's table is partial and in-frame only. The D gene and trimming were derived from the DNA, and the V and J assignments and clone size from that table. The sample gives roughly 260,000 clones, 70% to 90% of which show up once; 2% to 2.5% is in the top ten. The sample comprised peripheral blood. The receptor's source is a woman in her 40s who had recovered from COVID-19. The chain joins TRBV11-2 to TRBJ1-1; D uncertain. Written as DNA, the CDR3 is TGTGCCAGCAGCTTAGAACGGGAGGGCACTGAAGCTTTCTTT. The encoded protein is CASSLEREGTEAFF.